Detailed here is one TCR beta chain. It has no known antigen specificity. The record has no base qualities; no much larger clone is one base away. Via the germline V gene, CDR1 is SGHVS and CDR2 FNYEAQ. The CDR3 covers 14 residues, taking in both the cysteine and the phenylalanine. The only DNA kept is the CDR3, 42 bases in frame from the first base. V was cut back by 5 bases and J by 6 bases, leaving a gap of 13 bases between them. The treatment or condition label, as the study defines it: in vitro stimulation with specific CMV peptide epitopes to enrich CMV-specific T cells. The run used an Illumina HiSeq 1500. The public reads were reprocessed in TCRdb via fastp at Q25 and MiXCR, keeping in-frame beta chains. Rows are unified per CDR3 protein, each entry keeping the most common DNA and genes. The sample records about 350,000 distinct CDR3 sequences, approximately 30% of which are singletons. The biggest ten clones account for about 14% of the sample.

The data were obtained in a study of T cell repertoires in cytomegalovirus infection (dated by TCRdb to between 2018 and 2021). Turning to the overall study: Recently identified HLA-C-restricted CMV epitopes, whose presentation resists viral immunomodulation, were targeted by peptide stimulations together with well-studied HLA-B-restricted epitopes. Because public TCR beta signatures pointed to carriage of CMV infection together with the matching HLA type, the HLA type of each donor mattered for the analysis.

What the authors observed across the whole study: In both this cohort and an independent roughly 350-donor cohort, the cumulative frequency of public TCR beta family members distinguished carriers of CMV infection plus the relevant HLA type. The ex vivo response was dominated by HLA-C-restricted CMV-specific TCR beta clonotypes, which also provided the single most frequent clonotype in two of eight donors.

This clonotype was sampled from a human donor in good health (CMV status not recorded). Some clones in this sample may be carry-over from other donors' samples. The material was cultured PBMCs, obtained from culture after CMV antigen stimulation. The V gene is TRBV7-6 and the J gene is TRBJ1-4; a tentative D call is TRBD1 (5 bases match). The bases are TGTGCCAGCAGCCGGGGGAAGGCGGATGAAAAACTGTTTTTT. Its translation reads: CASSRGKADEKLFF.